Listed here are 5 T cell receptor beta chains from one sample, sequenced in a study of shared clonotypes between healthy human individuals. Clones were sequenced by immunoSEQ multiplex PCR, and TCRdb holds only the in-frame ones, with some missing. The sample holds hundreds of thousands of clones, around 73% seen once. The source material was memory CD4+ T cells sorted from blood. Subset noted: CD45RA-negative fraction. These receptors originate from a woman aged 25 to 39 in good health.

The rearrangement links TRBV6-5 to TRBJ2-2; D may correspond to TRBD1 or TRBD2 (5 bases each). Trimming pared 0 bases from V and 7 bases from J, leaving 15 bases between. Germline V lookup: CDR1 MNHEY, CDR2 SVGAGI. This CDR3 is built from 16 residues. The CDR3 loop is CASSYSGTRAGGELFF. The CDR3 DNA follows: TGTGCCAGCAGTTACTCGGGGACCCGCGCTGGCGGGGAGCTGTTTTTT.

V is TRBV7-7 and J is TRBJ2-5, with TRBD2 matching 11 bases. V was clipped by 5 bases and J by 2 bases; unmatched bases: 10. CDR1 and CDR2 from the germline V gene are SSHAT and FNYEAQ (reference sequence). This CDR3 contains 17 residues. The CDR3 spells CASSTTRGTSGQETQYF. In DNA, the CDR3 is TGTGCCAGCAGCACAACAAGAGGGACTAGCGGACAAGAGACCCAGTACTTC.

The rearrangement joins TRBV7-2 to TRBJ2-2; D gene unclear. The ends were cut back, 5 bases at V and 4 bases at J, with 11 bases in the middle. This CDR3 contains 14 residues. From germline, CDR1 is SGHTA and CDR2 FQGNSA. The CDR3 DNA reads TGTGCCAGCAGCCGAGGCCCGGGCACCGGGGAGCTGTTTTTT. As protein: CASSRGPGTGELFF.

The chain links TRBV5-1 to TRBJ2-5, with 9 nucleotides matching TRBD2. This CDR3 spans 15 amino acids. The junction had 4 bases not matched to a gene; V was cut back by 0 bases and J by 4 bases. Per germline, CDR1 SGHRS and CDR2 YFSETQ. The CDR3 sequence: CASSLGLAGLETQYF. CDR3 DNA sequence: TGCGCCAGCAGCTTGGGCCTAGCGGGATTAGAGACCCAGTACTTC.

The CDR3: CASSFLDRNYNEQFF. Here the CDR3 DNA reads TGTGCCAGCAGCTTCTTGGACAGGAACTACAATGAGCAGTTCTTC. The chain employs TRBV13 and TRBJ2-1, with TRBD1 matching 7 bases. The V segment lost 3 bases and the J segment 3 bases; nucleotides outside the gene matches: 5. From germline, CDR1 is PRHDT and CDR2 FYEKMQ (reference sequence). The CDR3 covers 15 residues.